The clone carrying this TCR beta chain was recorded a few times. Its matching antigen is unknown. There are 13 residues in the CDR3. Germline CDR1 SQVTM, CDR2 ANQGSEA. The germline V and J ends were trimmed by 1 base and 7 bases, with 11 bases remaining between them. The sample originates from a study of T-cell reconstitution after alpha-beta-depleted transplantation in children. The library targeted TCRbeta and was prepared with unique molecular identifiers. TCRdb processed the PCR reads anew with MiXCR; each CDR3 protein has one entry. The profile shows a few hundred thousand distinct CDR3 sequences, 15% to 20% of them singletons. General study points: Certain patients had high TCRbeta diversity at day 60, and it came from recipient T cells and thymic progenitors that survived.

The receptor comes from a boy under two years old who had a stem cell transplant for Wiskott-Aldrich syndrome, so the T cells may come from the graft donor. The rearrangement joins TRBV29-1 to TRBJ2-1, with D unresolved. Sequencing was performed on PBMCs, mostly from graft donor cells, taken 360 days after TCRalphabeta/CD19-depleted stem cell transplant. DNA of the CDR3: TGCAGCGTTGAAGGTCGCACCCGAAATGAGCAGTTCTTC. Translated: CSVEGRTRNEQFF.